Following are 21 T cell receptor beta chains from one sample sequenced in a study of blood T cell repertoires in COVID-19. Assay: immunoSEQ multiplex PCR; the TCRdb copy retains only in-frame clones and omits some. Of over 100,000 clones listed, approximately 90% are singletons. Sequenced material: peripheral blood. The receptor source for this set is a man between 60 and 75 years old with COVID-19, enrolled during active disease.

In its sample, this clone was seen once. V and J are TRBV3-1 (or the pseudogene TRBV3-2) and TRBJ2-5; D is ambiguous. From germline, CDR1 is LGHDT and CDR2 YNNKEL (reference sequence). This CDR3 comprises 14 residues. Between the trimmed V and J ends, which lost 1 base and 5 bases, there was a span of 11 bases. The CDR3 region is CASSQAGPYETQYF. In nucleotides, the CDR3 is TGTGCCAGCAGCCAAGCAGGCCCCTACGAGACCCAGTACTTC.

Here the CDR3 reads CASSLFPGDPYEQYF. The CDR3 coding sequence is TGTGCCAGCAGCTTGTTTCCGGGAGATCCCTACGAGCAGTACTTC. The V gene is TRBV5-5, the J gene TRBJ2-7; TRBD2 might be the D (6 bases). The CDR3 is made up of 15 amino acids. Trimming left V 1 base short and J 2 bases short, with 13 bases between. Germline lookup yields CDR1 SGHKS and CDR2 YYEKEE (reference sequence).

The gene calls are TRBV6-5 and TRBJ1-1, with D tentatively TRBD1 (5 bases). Trimming took 4 bases from V and 3 from J, leaving 15 bases between them. Germline CDR1 and CDR2: MNHEY and SVGAGI. The CDR3 spans 15 residues. The CDR3 DNA sequence: TGTGCCAGCAGTTCCCCCAGGGAGGGGCACACTGAAGCTTTCTTT. Residues: CASSSPREGHTEAFF.

The rearrangement links TRBV6-5 to TRBJ1-5; a possible D gene is TRBD1 (5 bases). Per the germline V gene, CDR1 is MNHEY and CDR2 is SVGAGI. This CDR3 region has 15 residues. V lost 9 bases, J lost 1 base, and 16 bases lay in between. CDR3: CASLGPGLSNQPQHF. CDR3 nucleotides: TGTGCCAGTCTCGGGCCAGGGTTGAGCAATCAGCCCCAGCATTTT.

This clone was seen a few times. The gene calls are TRBV9 and TRBJ1-6; TRBD1 might be the D (5 bases). The germline V gene encodes CDR1 SGDLS and CDR2 YYNGEE. This CDR3 region has 14 residues. V lost 3 bases to trimming and J lost 9 bases, with 13 bases between them. The CDR3 sequence: CASSGNLGGSPLHF. The CDR3 region has the DNA TGTGCCAGCAGCGGCAACCTCGGGGGTTCACCCCTCCACTTT.

In DNA, the CDR3 is TGTGCCAGCAGCTTAACCCAGACAGATACGCAGTATTTT. This sequence encodes CASSLTQTDTQYF. The rearrangement uses TRBV7-2 and TRBJ2-3; no clear D. V lost 2 bases, J lost 3 bases, and 6 bases lay in between. The CDR3 extends over 13 amino acids. The germline CDR1 and CDR2 sequences are SGHTA and FQGNSA.

This clone was recorded a few times. The chain carries TRBV6-5 and TRBJ1-1, with a tentative D call TRBD1 (6 bases). The CDR3 sequence is 13 residues long. With 5 bases removed from V and 5 bases from J, the gap between germline ends came to 12 bases. CDR1 is MNHEY and CDR2 is SVGAGI in the germline V gene. Written as DNA, the CDR3 is TGTGCCAGCAGTCGGGGGAGGGGGACTGAAGCTTTCTTT. Encoded protein: CASSRGRGTEAFF.

This clone has a single count. V is TRBV5-6 and J is TRBJ1-6; 10 nucleotides match TRBD1. The CDR3 sequence is 14 residues long. Germline V gives CDR1 SGHDT, CDR2 YYEEEE. V lost 3 bases, J lost 8 bases, and 2 bases stayed unmatched. The CDR3 DNA reads as TGTGCCAGCAGCTACGGACAGGGGGATTCACCCCTCCACTTT. Translation gives CASSYGQGDSPLHF.

The genes are TRBV11-2 and TRBJ1-1, with 7 nucleotides matching TRBD1. Germline-derived CDR1 and CDR2 are SGHAT and FQNNGV. The length of the CDR3 is 13 residues. The junction had 7 bases not matched to a gene; V was cut back by 5 bases and J by 7 bases. CDR3 sequence reads: CASSITGAVEAFF. The CDR3, as DNA: TGTGCCAGCAGCATTACAGGGGCGGTTGAAGCTTTCTTT. Together with reference TRBV11-2 and TRBJ1-1, the CDR3 gives the full variable domain: EAGVAQSPRYKIIEKRQSVAFWCNPISGHATLYWYQQILGQGPKLLIQFQNNGVVDDSQLPKDRFSAERLKGVDSTLKIQPAKLEDSAVYLCASSITGAVEAFFGQGTRLTVV.

The count of this clone is one. The V gene is TRBV5-1, the J gene TRBJ2-1; TRBD1 matches 9 bases. CDR3 length: 15 residues. J was trimmed by 4 bases and V by 7 bases; bases with no gene match: 9. Looked up from germline, CDR1 is SGHRS and CDR2 is YFSETQ. CDR3 amino acids: CASFSGTGTYNEQFF. CDR3 DNA: TGCGCCAGCTTTTCTGGGACAGGGACTTACAATGAGCAGTTCTTC.

The genes are TRBV6-5 and TRBJ2-4; D not certain. V was clipped by 6 bases and J by 2 bases, with 11 bases between them. Germline V lookup: CDR1 MNHEY, CDR2 SVGAGI. This CDR3 region has 14 residues. CDR3 DNA: TGTGCCAGCAGGCCCGCGGCGACCAAAAACATTCAGTACTTC. This gives the protein CASRPAATKNIQYF.

The chain carries TRBV28 and TRBJ1-6; D perhaps matches TRBD1 (5 bases). CDR1 MDHEN and CDR2 SYDVKM come from the germline V gene. The V gene lost 8 bases and the J gene lost 7 bases, with 18 bases spanning the gap. This CDR3 has 15 amino acids. The CDR3 DNA is TGTGCCAGCCTAGGGAGGGCAGGGAGGAATTCACCCCTCCACTTT. Translated: CASLGRAGRNSPLHF.

This sequence joins TRBV5-1 and TRBJ1-1; D remains ambiguous. The CDR3 consists of 15 residues. The ends were cut back, 4 bases at V and 1 base at J, with 14 bases in the middle. The germline V gene encodes CDR1 SGHRS and CDR2 YFSETQ. The CDR3 DNA sequence: TGCGCCAGCAGCCTATCGGGAGCCTCGAACACTGAAGCTTTCTTT. It is translated as CASSLSGASNTEAFF.

The chain employs TRBV4-1 and TRBJ2-1; TRBD1 aligns across 7 bases. Germline V gives CDR1 MGHRA, CDR2 YSYEKL. This CDR3 spans 15 amino acids. Trimming took 4 bases from V and 5 from J; bases not matched to a gene: 8. The CDR3 protein is CASSLLPGQNNEQFF. The CDR3 DNA follows: TGCGCCAGCAGCCTACTCCCGGGACAGAACAATGAGCAGTTCTTC.

The chain combines TRBV19 with TRBJ2-7, with no clear D. The CDR3 contains 14 residues. V was pared by 0 bases and J by 3 bases, with 9 bases between. Germline CDR1 reads LNHDA; CDR2 reads SQIVND (reference sequence). CDR3 coding DNA: TGTGCCAGTAGTATAGATCCGGGTCGCTACGAGCAGTACTTC. Its translation is CASSIDPGRYEQYF.

The gene calls are TRBV7-8 and TRBJ2-7; the match to TRBD1 covers 8 bases. CDR1 is SGHVS and CDR2 is FQNEAQ in the germline V gene. The J segment lost 7 bases and the V segment lost 5 bases, leaving 10 bases of the junction unmatched. There are 14 residues in the CDR3. The CDR3 loop is CASSRTTGAIEQYF. The CDR3 DNA sequence: TGTGCCAGCAGCCGGACGACAGGGGCGATAGAGCAGTACTTC.

V usage is TRBV12-3 or TRBV12-4 and J usage is TRBJ2-5, with unresolved D. The ends were cut back, 7 bases at V and 5 bases at J, with 11 bases in the middle. The CDR3 totals 12 residues. The CDR3 coding sequence is TGTGCCAGCACTCGAAATCGGGAGACCCAGTACTTC. This sequence encodes CASTRNRETQYF.

The CDR3 coding sequence is TGCGCCAGCAGCGACAATCTTCACAGGGACCTTTGGACCGGGGAGCTGTTTTTT. Encoded protein: CASSDNLHRDLWTGELFF. The chain is built from TRBV4-1 and TRBJ2-2; tentatively, D is TRBD1 (6 bases). This CDR3 contains 18 residues. Trimming left V 5 bases short and J 5 bases short, with 24 bases between. CDR1 and CDR2 (germline): MGHRA, YSYEKL.

The chain employs TRBV30 and TRBJ2-2; D possibly corresponds to TRBD1 (5 bases). This CDR3 spans 13 amino acids. The V end lost 3 bases, the J end lost 4 bases, and 9 bases lay between the germline ends. The germline gives CDR1 GTSNPN, CDR2 SVGIG (reference sequence). DNA for the CDR3: TGTGCCTGGAGAGGGGCCACCACCGGGGAGCTGTTTTTT. Translated, it gives CAWRGATTGELFF.

V usage is TRBV5-4 and J usage is TRBJ2-1; 13 positions agree with TRBD2. This CDR3 comprises 15 residues. Germline CDR1 is SGHNT and CDR2 is YYREEE (reference sequence). V lost 4 bases to trimming and J lost 6 bases; unmatched junction nucleotides: 4. The CDR3 reads CASSVGLAGANEQFF. Here the CDR3 DNA reads TGTGCCAGCAGCGTCGGACTAGCGGGGGCCAATGAGCAGTTCTTC.

CDR3 DNA sequence: TGTGCCAGCAGCACCCCAGGGGCGACTCAGCCCCAGCATTTT. This sequence encodes CASSTPGATQPQHF. The chain joins TRBV5-8 to TRBJ1-5, with a possible D match to TRBD1 (6 bases). CDR1 is SGHTS, CDR2 YDEGEE, per germline. CDR3 length: 14 residues. Trimming took 4 bases from V and 6 from J, leaving 14 bases between them. Looking up the rest from reference TRBV5-8 and TRBJ1-5 gives the full variable domain: EAGVTQSPTHLIKTRGQQATLRCSPISGHTSVYWYQQALGLGLQFLLWYDEGEERNRGNFPPRFSGRQFPNYSSELNVNALELEDSALYLCASSTPGATQPQHFGDGTRLSIL.